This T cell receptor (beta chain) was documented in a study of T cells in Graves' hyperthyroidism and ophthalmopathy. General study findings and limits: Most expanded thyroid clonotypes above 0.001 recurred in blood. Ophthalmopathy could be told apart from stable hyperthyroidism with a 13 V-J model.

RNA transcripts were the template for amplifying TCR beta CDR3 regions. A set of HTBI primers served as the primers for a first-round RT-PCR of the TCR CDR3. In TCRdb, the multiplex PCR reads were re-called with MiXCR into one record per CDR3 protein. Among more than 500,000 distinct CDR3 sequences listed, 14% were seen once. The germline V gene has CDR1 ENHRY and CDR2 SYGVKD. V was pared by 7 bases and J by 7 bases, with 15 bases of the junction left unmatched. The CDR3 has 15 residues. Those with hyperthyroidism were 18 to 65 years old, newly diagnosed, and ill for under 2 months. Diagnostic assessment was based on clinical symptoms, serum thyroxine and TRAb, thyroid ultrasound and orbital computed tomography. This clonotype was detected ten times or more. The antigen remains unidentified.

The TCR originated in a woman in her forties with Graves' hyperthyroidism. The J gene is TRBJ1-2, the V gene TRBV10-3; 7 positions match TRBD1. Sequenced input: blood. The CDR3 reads CAIKNQGGEDGGYTF. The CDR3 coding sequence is TGTGCCATCAAAAATCAGGGGGGCGAGGATGGTGGCTACACCTTC.